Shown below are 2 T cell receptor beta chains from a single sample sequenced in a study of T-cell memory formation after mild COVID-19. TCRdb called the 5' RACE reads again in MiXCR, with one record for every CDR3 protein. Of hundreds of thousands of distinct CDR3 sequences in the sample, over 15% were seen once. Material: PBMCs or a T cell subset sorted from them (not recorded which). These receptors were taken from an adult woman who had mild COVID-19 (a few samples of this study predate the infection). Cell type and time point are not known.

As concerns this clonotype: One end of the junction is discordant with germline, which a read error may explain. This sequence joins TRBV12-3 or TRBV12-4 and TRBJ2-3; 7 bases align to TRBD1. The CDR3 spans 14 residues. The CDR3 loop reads CASSLGGGTYTQYF. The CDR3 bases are TGTGCCAGCAGTTTAGGAGGGGGCACATATACGCAGTATTTT.

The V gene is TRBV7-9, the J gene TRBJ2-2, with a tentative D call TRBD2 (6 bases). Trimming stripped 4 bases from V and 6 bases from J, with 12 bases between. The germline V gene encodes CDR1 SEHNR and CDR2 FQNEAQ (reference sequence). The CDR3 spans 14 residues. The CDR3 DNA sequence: TGTGCCAGCAGCTCGGCGGGAATCGCCGGGGAGCTGTTTTTT. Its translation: CASSSAGIAGELFF.